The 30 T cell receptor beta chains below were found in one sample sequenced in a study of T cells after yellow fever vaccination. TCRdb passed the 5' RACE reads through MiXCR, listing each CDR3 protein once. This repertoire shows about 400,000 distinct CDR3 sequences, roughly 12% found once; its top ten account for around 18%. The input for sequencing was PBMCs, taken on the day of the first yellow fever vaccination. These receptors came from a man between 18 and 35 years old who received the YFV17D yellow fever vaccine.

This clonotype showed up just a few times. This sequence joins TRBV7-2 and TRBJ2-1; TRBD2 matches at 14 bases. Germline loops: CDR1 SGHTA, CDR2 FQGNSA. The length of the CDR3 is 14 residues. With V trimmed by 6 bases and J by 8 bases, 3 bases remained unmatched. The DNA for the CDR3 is TGTGCCAGCAGGACTAGCGGGGGGGCCTATGAGCAGTTCTTC. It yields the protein CASRTSGGAYEQFF.

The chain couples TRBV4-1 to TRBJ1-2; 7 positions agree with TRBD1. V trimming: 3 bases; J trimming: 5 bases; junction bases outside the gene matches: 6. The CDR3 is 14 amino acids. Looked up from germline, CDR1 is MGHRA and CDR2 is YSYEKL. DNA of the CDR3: TGCGCCAGCAGCCAGAGACAGGGAGATTATGGCTACACCTTC. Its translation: CASSQRQGDYGYTF.

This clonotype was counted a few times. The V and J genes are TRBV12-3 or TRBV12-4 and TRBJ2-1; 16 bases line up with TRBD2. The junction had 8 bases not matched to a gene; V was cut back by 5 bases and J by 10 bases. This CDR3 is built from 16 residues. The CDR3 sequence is CASSPGTSGGAVEQFF. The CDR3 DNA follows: TGTGCCAGCAGTCCCGGGACTAGCGGGGGGGCGGTGGAGCAGTTCTTC.

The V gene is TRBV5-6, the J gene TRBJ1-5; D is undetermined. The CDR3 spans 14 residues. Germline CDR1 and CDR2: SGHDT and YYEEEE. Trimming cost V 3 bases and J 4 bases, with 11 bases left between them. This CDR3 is CASSSESRNQPQHF. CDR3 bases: TGTGCCAGCAGCTCGGAAAGCAGGAATCAGCCCCAGCATTTT.

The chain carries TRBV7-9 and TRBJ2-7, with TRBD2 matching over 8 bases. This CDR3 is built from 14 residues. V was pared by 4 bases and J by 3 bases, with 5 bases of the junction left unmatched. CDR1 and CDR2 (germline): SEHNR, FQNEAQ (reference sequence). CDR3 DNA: TGTGCCAGCAGCTCCTTCAGCGGGAGCTACGAGCAGTACTTC. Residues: CASSSFSGSYEQYF.

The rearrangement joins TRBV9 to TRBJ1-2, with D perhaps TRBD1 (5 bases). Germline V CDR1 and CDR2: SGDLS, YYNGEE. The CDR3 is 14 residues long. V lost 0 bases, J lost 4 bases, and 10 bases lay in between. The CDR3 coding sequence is TGTGCCAGCAGCGTAGACCAGGGAGGCTATGGCTACACCTTC. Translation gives CASSVDQGGYGYTF.

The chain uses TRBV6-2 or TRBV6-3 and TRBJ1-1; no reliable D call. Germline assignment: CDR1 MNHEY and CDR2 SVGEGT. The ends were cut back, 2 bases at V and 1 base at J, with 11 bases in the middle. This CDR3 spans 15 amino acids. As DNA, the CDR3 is TGTGCCAGCAGTTACATGGGCAGGAGGAACACTGAAGCTTTCTTT. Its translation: CASSYMGRRNTEAFF.

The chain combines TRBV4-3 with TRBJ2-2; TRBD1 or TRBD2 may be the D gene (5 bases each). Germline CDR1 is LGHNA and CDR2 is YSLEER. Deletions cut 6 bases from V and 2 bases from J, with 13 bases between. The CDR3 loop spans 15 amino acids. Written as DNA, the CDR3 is TGCGCCAGCAGGTTCAGGGACCAAAACACCGGGGAGCTGTTTTTT. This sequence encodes CASRFRDQNTGELFF.

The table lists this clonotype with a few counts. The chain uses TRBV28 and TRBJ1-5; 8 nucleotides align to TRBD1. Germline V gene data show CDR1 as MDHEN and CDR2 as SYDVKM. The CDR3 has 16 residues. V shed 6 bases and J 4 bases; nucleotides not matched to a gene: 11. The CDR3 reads CASRPRPGTGNQPQHF. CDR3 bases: TGTGCCAGCAGACCCAGGCCCGGGACAGGTAATCAGCCCCAGCATTTT.

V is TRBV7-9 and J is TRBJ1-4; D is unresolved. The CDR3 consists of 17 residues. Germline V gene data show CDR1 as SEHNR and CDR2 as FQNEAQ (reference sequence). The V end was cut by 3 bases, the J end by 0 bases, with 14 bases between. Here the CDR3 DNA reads TGTGCCAGCAGCTTGTGGGGAGCGGTTGCAACTAATGAAAAACTGTTTTTT. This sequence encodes CASSLWGAVATNEKLFF. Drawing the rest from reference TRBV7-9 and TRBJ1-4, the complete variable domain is DTGVSQNPRHKITKRGQNVTFRCDPISEHNRLYWYRQTLGQGPEFLTYFQNEAQLEKSRLLSDRFSAERPKGSFSTLEIQRTEQGDSAMYLCASSLWGAVATNEKLFFGSGTQLSVL.

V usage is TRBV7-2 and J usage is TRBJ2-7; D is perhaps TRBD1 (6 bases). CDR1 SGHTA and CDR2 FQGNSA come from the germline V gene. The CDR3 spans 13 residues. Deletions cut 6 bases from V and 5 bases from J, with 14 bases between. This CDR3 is CASSTDSLHEQYV. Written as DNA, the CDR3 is TGTGCCAGCAGTACGGACAGTCTTCACGAGCAGTACGTC.

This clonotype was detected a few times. The CDR3 sequence is CASSLVGQPGDEQFF. The CDR3 nucleotides read TGTGCCAGCAGCTTAGTCGGGCAGCCCGGGGATGAGCAGTTCTTC. The rearrangement uses TRBV7-2 and TRBJ2-1, with D perhaps TRBD2 (5 bases). Germline assignment: CDR1 SGHTA and CDR2 FQGNSA. Trimming cost V 1 base and J 8 bases, with 15 bases left between them. The CDR3 totals 15 residues. The full variable domain, in which reference TRBV7-2 and TRBJ2-1 provide the parts outside the CDR3, is GAGVSQSPSNKVTEKGKDVELRCDPISGHTALYWYRQSLGQGLEFLIYFQGNSAPDKSGLPSDRFSAERTGGSVSTLTIQRTQQEDSAVYLCASSLVGQPGDEQFFGPGTRLTVL.

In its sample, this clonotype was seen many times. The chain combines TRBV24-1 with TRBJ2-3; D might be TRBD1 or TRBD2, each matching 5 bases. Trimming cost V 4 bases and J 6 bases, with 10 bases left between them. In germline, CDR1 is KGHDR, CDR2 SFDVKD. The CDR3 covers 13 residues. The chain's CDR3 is CATSETGTDTQYF. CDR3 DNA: TGTGCCACCAGTGAGACCGGGACGGATACGCAGTATTTT.

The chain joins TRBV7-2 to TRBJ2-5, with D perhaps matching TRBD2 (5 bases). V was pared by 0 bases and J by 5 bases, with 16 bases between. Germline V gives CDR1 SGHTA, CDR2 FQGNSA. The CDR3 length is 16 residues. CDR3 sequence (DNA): TGTGCCAGCAGCTTAGCCCCTACTAGTTTCCAGGAGACCCAGTACTTC. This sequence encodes CASSLAPTSFQETQYF.

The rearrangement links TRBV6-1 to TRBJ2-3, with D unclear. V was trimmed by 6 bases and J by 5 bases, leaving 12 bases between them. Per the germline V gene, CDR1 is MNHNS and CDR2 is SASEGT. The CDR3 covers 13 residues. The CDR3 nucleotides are TGTGCCAGCAGGATCGCCCGTGGAGATACGCAGTATTTT. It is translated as CASRIARGDTQYF.

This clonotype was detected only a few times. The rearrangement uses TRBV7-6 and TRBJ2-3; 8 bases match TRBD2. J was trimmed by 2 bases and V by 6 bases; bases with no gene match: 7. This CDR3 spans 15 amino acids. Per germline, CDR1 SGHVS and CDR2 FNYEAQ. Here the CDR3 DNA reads TGTGCCAGCAGTTCTGGCGGGGGGTACACAGATACGCAGTATTTT. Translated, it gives CASSSGGGYTDTQYF.

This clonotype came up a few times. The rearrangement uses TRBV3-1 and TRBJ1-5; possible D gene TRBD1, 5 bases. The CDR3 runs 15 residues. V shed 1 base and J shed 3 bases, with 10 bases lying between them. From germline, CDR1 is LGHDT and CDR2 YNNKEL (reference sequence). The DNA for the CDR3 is TGTGCCAGCAGCCAAGGCGGGGGTATCAATCAGCCCCAGCATTTT. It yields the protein CASSQGGGINQPQHF.

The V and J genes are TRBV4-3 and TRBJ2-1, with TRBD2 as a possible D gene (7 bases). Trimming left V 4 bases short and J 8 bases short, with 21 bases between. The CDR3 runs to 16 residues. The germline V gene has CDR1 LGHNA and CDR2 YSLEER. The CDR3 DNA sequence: TGCGCCAGCAGCCCTTTACGGGGGGCCACCGACGATGAGCAGTTCTTC. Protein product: CASSPLRGATDDEQFF.

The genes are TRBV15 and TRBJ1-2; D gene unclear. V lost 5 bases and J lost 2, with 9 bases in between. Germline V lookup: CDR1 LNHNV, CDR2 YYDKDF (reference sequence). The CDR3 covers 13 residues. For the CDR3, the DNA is TGTGCCACCAGCCAACAGTCAAACTATGGCTACACCTTC. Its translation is CATSQQSNYGYTF.

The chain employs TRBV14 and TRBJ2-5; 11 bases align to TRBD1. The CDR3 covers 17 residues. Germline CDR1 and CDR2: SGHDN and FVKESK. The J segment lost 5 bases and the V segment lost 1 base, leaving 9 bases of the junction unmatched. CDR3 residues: CASSQGFRTGGWETQYF. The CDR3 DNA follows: TGTGCCAGCAGCCAAGGGTTTCGGACAGGGGGCTGGGAGACCCAGTACTTC.

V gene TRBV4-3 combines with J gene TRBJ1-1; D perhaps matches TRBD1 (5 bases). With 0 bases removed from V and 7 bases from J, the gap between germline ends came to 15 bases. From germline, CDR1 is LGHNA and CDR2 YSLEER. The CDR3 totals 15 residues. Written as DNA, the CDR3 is TGCGCCAGCAGCCAAGATTTAGGGACGGTACTTGAAGCTTTCTTT. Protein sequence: CASSQDLGTVLEAFF.

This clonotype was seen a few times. This CDR3 reads CSALGVNEQFF. The CDR3 DNA reads TGCAGTGCTCTCGGAGTCAATGAGCAGTTCTTC. The V gene is TRBV20-1, the J gene TRBJ2-1, with unresolved D. Germline V gene lookup returns CDR1 DFQATT and CDR2 SNEGSKA (reference sequence). This CDR3 spans 11 amino acids. Trimming left V 5 bases short and J 6 bases short, with 8 bases between.

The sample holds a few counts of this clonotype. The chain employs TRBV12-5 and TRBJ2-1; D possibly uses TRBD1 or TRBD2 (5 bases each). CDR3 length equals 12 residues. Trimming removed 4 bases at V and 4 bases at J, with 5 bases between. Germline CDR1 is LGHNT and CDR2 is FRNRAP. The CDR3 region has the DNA TGTGCTAGTGGTTGGGGGTACAATGAGCAGTTCTTC. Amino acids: CASGWGYNEQFF.

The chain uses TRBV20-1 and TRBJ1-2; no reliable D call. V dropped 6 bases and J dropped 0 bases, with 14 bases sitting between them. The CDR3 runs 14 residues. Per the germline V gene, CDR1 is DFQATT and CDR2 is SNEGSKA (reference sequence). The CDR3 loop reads CSADPERANYGYTF. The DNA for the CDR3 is TGCAGTGCCGACCCCGAAAGGGCTAACTATGGCTACACCTTC.

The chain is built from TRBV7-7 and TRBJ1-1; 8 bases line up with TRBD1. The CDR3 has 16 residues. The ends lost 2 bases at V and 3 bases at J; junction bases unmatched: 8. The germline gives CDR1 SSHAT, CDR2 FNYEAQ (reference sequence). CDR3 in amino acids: CASSLLTGDDDTEAFF. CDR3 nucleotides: TGTGCCAGCAGCTTATTGACAGGGGATGACGACACTGAAGCTTTCTTT.

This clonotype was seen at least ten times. The CDR3 region has the DNA TGTGCCAGCGGACGGCAAGGTTACTTGAAGCAGTACGTC. This sequence encodes CASGRQGYLKQYV. J is TRBJ2-7 and V is TRBV12-3 or TRBV12-4, with D hard to call. The ends were cut back, 8 bases at V and 8 bases at J, with 19 bases in the middle. The CDR3 runs 13 residues.

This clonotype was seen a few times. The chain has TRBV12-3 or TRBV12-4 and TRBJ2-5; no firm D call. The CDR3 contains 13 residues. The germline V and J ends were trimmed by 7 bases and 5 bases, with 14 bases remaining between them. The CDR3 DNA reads TGTGCCAGCACCCCCCGCCTTCGCGAGACCCAGTACTTC. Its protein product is CASTPRLRETQYF.

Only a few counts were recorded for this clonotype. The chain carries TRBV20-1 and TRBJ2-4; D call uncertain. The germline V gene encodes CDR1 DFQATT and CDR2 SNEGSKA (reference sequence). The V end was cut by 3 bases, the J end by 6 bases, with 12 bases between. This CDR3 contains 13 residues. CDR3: CSARKPNGNIQYF. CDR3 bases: TGCAGTGCTAGGAAACCGAACGGAAACATTCAGTACTTC.

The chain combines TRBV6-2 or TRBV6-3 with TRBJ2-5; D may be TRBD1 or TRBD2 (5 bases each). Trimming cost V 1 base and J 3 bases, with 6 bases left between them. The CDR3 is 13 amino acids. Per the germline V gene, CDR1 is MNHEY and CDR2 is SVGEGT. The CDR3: CASSYWDEETQYF. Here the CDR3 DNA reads TGTGCCAGCAGTTACTGGGACGAAGAGACCCAGTACTTC.

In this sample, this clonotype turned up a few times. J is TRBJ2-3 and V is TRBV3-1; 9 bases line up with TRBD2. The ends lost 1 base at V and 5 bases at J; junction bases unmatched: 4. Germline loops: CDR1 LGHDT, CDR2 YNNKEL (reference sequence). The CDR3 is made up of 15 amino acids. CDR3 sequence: CASSQGGLAKDTQYF. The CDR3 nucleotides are TGTGCCAGCAGCCAAGGGGGACTAGCTAAAGATACGCAGTATTTT.